This T cell receptor (beta chain) was sequenced for a study of blood T cell repertoires in COVID-19 (dated by TCRdb to the early 2020s). For the wider study: The collaborator samples originated in the United States, Italy and Spain and spanned the acute and convalescent phases of COVID-19. Sample metadata almost always included a de-identified subject ID, COVID-19 status, age in years and sex. The repertoires were released in a freely available public database meant as a resource for research on the immune response to SARS-CoV-2. The samples were drawn from the first 160 participants of the ongoing ImmuneRACE study and from over 950 subjects provided by 6 global collaborators. Where HLA class I and class II types were available, the types were taken from metadata supplied by the sample provider, not from assay-based typing. The material from the prospective study consisted of cDNA or gDNA derived from T cells, B-cell-depleted T cells, or PBMCs. Deeply sampled blood TCRbeta repertoires from subjects exposed to, actively infected with, or recovered from COVID-19 were included in the dataset. What the research found in general, with its limitations: Clinical and demographic metadata were provided uncurated, with the amount varying by source and participant.

The immunoSEQ Assay, a bias-controlled multiplex PCR, was used to amplify TCRbeta CDR3 regions from genomic DNA. Per the source publication's procedure: The number of nucleated cells in each sample was estimated from the amplification of reference gene primers within the assay. Sequence reads were collapsed and filtered to measure the absolute abundance of every unique TCRbeta CDR3 rearrangement. Productive Simpson clonality was computed per sample as the square root of Simpson's diversity index over productive rearrangements. Imported from immuneACCESS, the table was reduced by TCRdb to in-frame sequences with V and J called. These copies leave out some clones; in studies compared against another copy, an unresolved V gene accounts for under half, and the cause of the remainder is not known. D and trimming come from the DNA, and the V and J calls and clone size come from that table. The sample profile shows some 75,000 clones; 75% to 90% of them were found once. Roughly 0.58% of the sample is held by the ten biggest clonotypes.

In the case of this clone: It lacks a known antigen. Base-call qualities are not available, and no considerably larger clone is one nucleotide away.

Collaborating institutions collected whole blood in K2EDTA tubes following their own protocols. For TCRbeta analysis, collaborators shipped samples in one of three forms: frozen whole blood, isolated PBMCs, or DNA extracted from either of those sample types. The TCR comes from a man in his sixties with acute or convalescent COVID-19. The sequencing input was peripheral blood.

The DNA sequence is TGTGCCAGCAGTTACGACAGTGCCACCGGGGAGCTGTTTTTT. Its protein is CASSYDSATGELFF. The chain links TRBV6-5 with TRBJ2-2; TRBD1 is a possible D gene, resting on 5 matching bases. The CDR3 numbers 14 residues from cysteine through phenylalanine. CDR3 DNA only is kept here, 42 bases in frame from base 1. V is cut by 2 bases and J by 4 bases, and the space between the germline ends is 8 bases. For CDR1 and CDR2, the germline V gene lists MNHEY and SVGAGI.